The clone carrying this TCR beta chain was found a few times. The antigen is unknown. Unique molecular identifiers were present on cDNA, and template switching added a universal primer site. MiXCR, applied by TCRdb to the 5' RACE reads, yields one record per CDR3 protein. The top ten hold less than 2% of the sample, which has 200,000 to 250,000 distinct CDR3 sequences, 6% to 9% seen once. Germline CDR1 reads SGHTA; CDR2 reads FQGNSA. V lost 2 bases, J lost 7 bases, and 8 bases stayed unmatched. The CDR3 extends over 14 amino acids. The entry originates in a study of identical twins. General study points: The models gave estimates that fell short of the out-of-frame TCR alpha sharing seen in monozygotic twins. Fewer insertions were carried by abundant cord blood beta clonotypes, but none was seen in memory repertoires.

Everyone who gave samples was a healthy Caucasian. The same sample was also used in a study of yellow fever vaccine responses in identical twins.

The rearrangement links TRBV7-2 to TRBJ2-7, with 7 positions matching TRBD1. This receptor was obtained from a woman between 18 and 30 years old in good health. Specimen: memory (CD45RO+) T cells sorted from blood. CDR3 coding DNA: TGTGCCAGCAGCTTACAGGGGGTCGGGGTAGAGCAGTACTTC. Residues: CASSLQGVGVEQYF. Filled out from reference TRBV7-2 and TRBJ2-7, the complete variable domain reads GAGVSQSPSNKVTEKGKDVELRCDPISGHTALYWYRQSLGQGLEFLIYFQGNSAPDKSGLPSDRFSAERTGGSVSTLTIQRTQQEDSAVYLCASSLQGVGVEQYFGPGTRLTVT.